Following are 23 T cell receptor beta chains from one sample sequenced in a study of blood T cell repertoires in COVID-19. The data were produced by immunoSEQ multiplex PCR, yet TCRdb's version contains in-frame clones alone and is incomplete. Among 210,000 or so clones listed, 80% to 90% were seen once. Sample: peripheral blood. The receptors originated from a woman aged 45 to 65 with acute or convalescent COVID-19.

The gene calls are TRBV11-3 and TRBJ1-2, with 7 bases matching TRBD1. Per the germline V gene, CDR1 is SGHNT and CDR2 is YENEEA. This CDR3 region has 15 residues. V gave up 5 bases and J gave up 1 base; unmatched junction bases: 7. CDR3 DNA: TGTGCCAGCAGCATATACAGGGGATTTAACTATGGCTACACCTTC. Protein sequence: CASSIYRGFNYGYTF.

The DNA for the CDR3 is TGTGCCAGCAGCAGCCGGGACTCATCCCAGCAGTACTTC. It is translated as CASSSRDSSQQYF. The chain combines TRBV12-3 or TRBV12-4 with TRBJ2-7, with D possibly being TRBD2 (6 bases). Trimming took off 6 bases at V and 8 bases at J, with 17 bases between the two ends. The length of the CDR3 is 13 residues.

V usage is TRBV5-1 and J usage is TRBJ2-5; 11 bases are shared with TRBD1. The length of the CDR3 is 16 residues. Trimming cost V 4 bases and J 5 bases; bases outside gene matches: 10. Germline V gene lookup returns CDR1 SGHRS and CDR2 YFSETQ. The CDR3 sequence: CASSLRGQGDSETQYF. The CDR3 nucleotides are TGCGCCAGCAGCCTAAGGGGACAGGGGGATTCGGAGACCCAGTACTTC.

The genes are TRBV27 and TRBJ1-1, with unresolved D. The CDR3 spans 14 residues. Germline V gene sequence: CDR1 MNHEY, CDR2 SMNVEV (reference sequence). Deletions cut 6 bases from V and 7 bases from J, with 18 bases between. CDR3 sequence (DNA): TGTGCCAGCAGCTTCAAACCTTTGAGCTATGAAGCTTTCTTT. Translation gives CASSFKPLSYEAFF.

This rearrangement joins TRBV27 to TRBJ1-5; the match to TRBD1 covers 7 bases. J lost 0 bases, V lost 6 bases, and 11 bases had no gene match. From germline, CDR1 is MNHEY and CDR2 SMNVEV (reference sequence). The CDR3 spans 17 residues. The CDR3 spells CASRPDRTVYSNQPQHF. Here the CDR3 DNA reads TGTGCCAGCAGACCGGACAGGACCGTTTATAGCAATCAGCCCCAGCATTTT.

This clone was counted a single time. V usage is TRBV11-2 and J usage is TRBJ2-7; 9 nucleotides line up with TRBD2. V lost 3 bases and J lost 4; bases outside the gene matches: 4. Germline lookup yields CDR1 SGHAT and CDR2 FQNNGV. The CDR3 runs to 14 residues. The CDR3, as DNA: TGTGCCAGCAGCTTTTTTAGCGGGAGTTACGAGCAGTACTTC. Protein: CASSFFSGSYEQYF.

This sequence joins TRBV4-1 and TRBJ2-7; 7 nucleotides agree with TRBD1. Germline CDR1 and CDR2: MGHRA and YSYEKL. With 3 bases clipped from V and 3 bases from J, the junction kept 11 bases outside the gene matches. This CDR3 is 16 amino acids long. Here the CDR3 reads CASSHDRTGGFYEQYF. The CDR3 DNA reads as TGCGCCAGCAGCCACGATCGGACAGGTGGCTTCTACGAGCAGTACTTC.

The chain recombines TRBV6-5 with TRBJ1-2; TRBD1 is a possible D gene (6 bases). Germline V gene data show CDR1 as MNHEY and CDR2 as SVGAGI. The CDR3 runs to 16 residues. V lost 4 bases and J lost 3, with 18 bases in between. The CDR3 sequence: CASSSLGAGAYYGYTF. CDR3 coding DNA: TGTGCCAGCAGTTCACTTGGGGCGGGGGCATACTATGGCTACACCTTC.

In its sample, this clone was seen a few times. The chain employs TRBV27 and TRBJ2-7; TRBD1 is a possible D gene (6 bases). Trimming removed 2 bases at V and 6 bases at J, with 11 bases between. The CDR3 extends over 13 amino acids. Germline CDR1 is MNHEY and CDR2 is SMNVEV (reference sequence). The CDR3 DNA reads TGTGCCAGCAGTTTACAGGGGAAACCCGAGCAGTACTTC. Its translation is CASSLQGKPEQYF.

This chain links TRBV18 with TRBJ1-5, with D maybe TRBD1 (5 bases). Germline V gene lookup returns CDR1 KGHSH and CDR2 LQKENI. This CDR3 contains 16 residues. V was trimmed by 3 bases and J by 3 bases, leaving 15 bases between them. The CDR3 protein is CASSPGGNQNNQPQHF. The CDR3 coding sequence is TGTGCCAGCTCACCCGGGGGAAATCAGAACAATCAGCCCCAGCATTTT. The full variable domain, its missing parts supplied by reference TRBV18 and TRBJ1-5, is NAGVMQNPRHLVRRRGQEARLRCSPMKGHSHVYWYRQLPEEGLKFMVYLQKENIIDESGMPKERFSAEFPKEGPSILRIQQVVRGDSAAYFCASSPGGNQNNQPQHFGDGTRLSIL.

The J gene is TRBJ2-7, the V gene TRBV6-5, with 10 bases lining up with TRBD1. The CDR3 has 15 residues. The V gene end was trimmed by 0 bases and the J gene end by 6 bases; junction bases not matched to a gene: 5. Germline assignment: CDR1 MNHEY and CDR2 SVGAGI. The CDR3 DNA sequence: TGTGCCAGCAGTTACTCGGGGACAGGGGAGACCGAGCAGTACTTC. This encodes CASSYSGTGETEQYF.

This sequence joins TRBV5-6 and TRBJ2-2; D uncertain. Germline V lookup: CDR1 SGHDT, CDR2 YYEEEE. The CDR3 extends over 16 amino acids. V shed 1 base and J shed 0 bases, with 10 bases lying between them. DNA for the CDR3: TGTGCCAGCAGCTTGTCCCGTTTCGCGAACACCGGGGAGCTGTTTTTT. Protein: CASSLSRFANTGELFF.

The DNA of the CDR3 is TGTGCCTGGAGTGTTACCCAGGGTAGGGGCTACACCTTC. Translation: CAWSVTQGRGYTF. This chain joins TRBV30 and TRBJ1-2; TRBD1 might be the D (5 bases). The CDR3 consists of 13 residues. Germline V gene lookup returns CDR1 GTSNPN and CDR2 SVGIG (reference sequence). Trimming took 0 bases from V and 8 from J, leaving 13 bases between them.

The J gene is TRBJ2-1, the V gene TRBV19; possibly TRBD2 for D (6 bases). Germline lookup yields CDR1 LNHDA and CDR2 SQIVND (reference sequence). The CDR3 loop spans 13 amino acids. V lost 5 bases and J 10 bases, leaving 15 bases between the germline ends. This CDR3 is CASSEQHRGEQFF. Written as DNA, the CDR3 is TGTGCCAGTAGTGAGCAGCACCGGGGGGAGCAGTTCTTC. The full variable domain, rest sourced from reference TRBV19 and TRBJ2-1, is DGGITQSPKYLFRKEGQNVTLSCEQNLNHDAMYWYRQDPGQGLRLIYYSQIVNDFQKGDIAEGYSVSREKKESFPLTVTSAQKNPTAFYLCASSEQHRGEQFFGPGTRLTVL.

V is TRBV10-3 and J is TRBJ2-2; no firm D call. Germline CDR1 and CDR2: ENHRY and SYGVKD. The V and J ends lost 3 bases and 4 bases respectively, with 9 bases between them. This CDR3 has 14 amino acids. CDR3 sequence (DNA): TGTGCCATCAGTGAAATCCACACCACCGGGGAGCTGTTTTTT. As protein: CAISEIHTTGELFF.

The chain couples TRBV30 to TRBJ1-1; D not resolved. This CDR3 has 15 residues. Trimming pared 5 bases from V and 1 base from J, leaving 17 bases between. Germline V CDR1 and CDR2: GTSNPN, SVGIG (reference sequence). The CDR3 is CAWLAYGSANTEAFF. The DNA of the CDR3 is TGTGCCTGGTTAGCGTATGGGTCAGCGAACACTGAAGCTTTCTTT.

V and J are TRBV9 and TRBJ1-2, with no clear D. Trimming stripped 0 bases from V and 3 bases from J, with 9 bases between. This CDR3 spans 14 amino acids. Germline CDR1 SGDLS, CDR2 YYNGEE. The chain's CDR3 is CASSVGRQDYGYTF. The CDR3 DNA reads TGTGCCAGCAGCGTAGGTCGGCAGGACTATGGCTACACCTTC.

This chain's CDR3 is CASSLGGQGNYGYTF. DNA for the CDR3: TGCGCCAGCAGCTTGGGCGGGCAGGGGAACTATGGCTACACCTTC. The chain employs TRBV5-1 and TRBJ1-2; possibly TRBD1 for D (6 bases). Germline assignment: CDR1 SGHRS and CDR2 YFSETQ. V lost 0 bases and J 2 bases, leaving 11 bases between the germline ends. The CDR3 is made up of 15 amino acids.

The rearrangement uses TRBV27 and TRBJ2-7; TRBD1 agrees at 10 bases. The J segment lost 5 bases and the V segment lost 2 bases, leaving 0 bases of the junction unmatched. There are 13 residues in the CDR3. Per germline, CDR1 MNHEY and CDR2 SMNVEV (reference sequence). This chain's CDR3 is CASSLDRGHEQYF. The CDR3 region has the DNA TGTGCCAGCAGTTTAGACAGGGGGCACGAGCAGTACTTC.

About this clone itself: The same CDR3 is also encoded by other DNA sequences in this sample. J is TRBJ2-1 and V is TRBV24-1, with 9 bases that match TRBD1. V lost 4 bases, J lost 4 bases, and 1 base stayed unmatched. This CDR3 contains 14 residues. The germline V gene encodes CDR1 KGHDR and CDR2 SFDVKD. For the CDR3, the DNA is TGTGCCACCAGTGACGGGACAGGGTACAATGAGCAGTTCTTC. Protein sequence: CATSDGTGYNEQFF.

The gene calls are TRBV11-2 and TRBJ2-6; D is unresolved. Germline-derived CDR1 and CDR2 are SGHAT and FQNNGV. V lost 3 bases and J lost 0, with 6 bases in between. There are 15 residues in the CDR3. DNA of the CDR3: TGTGCCAGCAGCTTCTGGAGCTCTGGGGCCAACGTCCTGACTTTC. This codes for CASSFWSSGANVLTF. The variable domain in full, with the rest retrieved from reference TRBV11-2 and TRBJ2-6, is EAGVAQSPRYKIIEKRQSVAFWCNPISGHATLYWYQQILGQGPKLLIQFQNNGVVDDSQLPKDRFSAERLKGVDSTLKIQPAKLEDSAVYLCASSFWSSGANVLTFGAGSRLTVL.

This clone was recorded at least ten times. This chain links TRBV6-4 with TRBJ2-1; 10 positions agree with TRBD1. This CDR3 contains 16 residues. CDR1 is MRHNA, CDR2 SNTAGT, per germline. V lost 6 bases and J lost 8; bases outside the gene matches: 13. The chain's CDR3 is CASSRQGAGYNYEQFF. CDR3 in DNA: TGTGCCAGCAGCCGACAGGGGGCGGGTTACAATTATGAGCAGTTCTTC.

The chain's CDR3 is CAISRDRGPNTEAFF. The CDR3, as DNA: TGTGCCATCAGCCGGGACAGGGGTCCCAACACTGAAGCTTTCTTT. The chain links TRBV10-3 to TRBJ1-1, with TRBD1 identical over 10 bases. Trimming cost V 6 bases and J 2 bases; bases outside gene matches: 6. Germline CDR1 reads ENHRY; CDR2 reads SYGVKD. This CDR3 region has 15 residues.